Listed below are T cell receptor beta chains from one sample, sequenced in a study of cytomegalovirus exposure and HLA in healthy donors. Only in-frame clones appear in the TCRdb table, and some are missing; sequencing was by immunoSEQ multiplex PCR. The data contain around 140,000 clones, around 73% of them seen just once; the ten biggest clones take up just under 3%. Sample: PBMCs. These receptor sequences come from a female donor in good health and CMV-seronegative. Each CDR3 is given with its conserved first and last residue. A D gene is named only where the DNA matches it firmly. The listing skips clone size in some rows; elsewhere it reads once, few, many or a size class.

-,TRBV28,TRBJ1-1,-,CASDQPGFDTEAFF,TGTGCCAGCGACCAACCAGGGTTCGACACTGAAGCTTTCTTT
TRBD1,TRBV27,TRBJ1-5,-,CASSPDRVGSSNQPQHF,TGTGCCAGCAGTCCAGACAGGGTGGGTAGCAGCAATCAGCCCCAGCATTTT
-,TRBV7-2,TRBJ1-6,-,CASSFARNRPNSPLHF,TGTGCCAGCAGCTTTGCCAGAAACCGTCCTAATTCACCCCTCCACTTT
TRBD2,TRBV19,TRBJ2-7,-,CASSPRLAGGPLHEQYF,TGTGCCAGTAGTCCTCGACTAGCGGGAGGGCCGCTCCACGAGCAGTACTTC
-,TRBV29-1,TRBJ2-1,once,CSPSLGNRGEQFF,TGCAGCCCCTCCTTGGGGAATCGGGGTGAGCAGTTCTTC
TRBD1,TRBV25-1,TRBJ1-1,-,CASSESGGGWGTEAFF,TGTGCCAGCAGTGAATCCGGAGGGGGCTGGGGCACTGAAGCTTTCTTT
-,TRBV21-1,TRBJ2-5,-,CASSPGLGGETQYF,TGTGCCAGCAGTCCCGGACTAGGCGGAGAGACCCAGTACTTC
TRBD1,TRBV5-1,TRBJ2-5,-,CASSSADRVETQYF,TGCGCCAGCAGCTCGGCAGACAGGGTAGAGACCCAGTACTTC
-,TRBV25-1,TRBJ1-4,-,CASSESQPGHGNEKLFF,TGTGCCAGCAGTGAATCTCAACCGGGACACGGAAATGAAAAACTGTTTTTT
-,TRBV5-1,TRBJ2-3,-,CASSLARVADTQYF,TGCGCCAGCAGCTTGGCACGGGTAGCAGATACGCAGTATTTT
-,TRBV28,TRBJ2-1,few,CASSFSDSLPGQFF,TGTGCCAGCAGTTTCTCGGACAGCCTTCCAGGGCAGTTCTTC
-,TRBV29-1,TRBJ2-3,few,CSVVVGGGDTQYF,TGCAGCGTTGTCGTGGGAGGGGGGGATACGCAGTATTTT
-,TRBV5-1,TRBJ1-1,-,CASRSLGANTEAFF,TGCGCCAGCAGATCACTGGGGGCGAACACTGAAGCTTTCTTT
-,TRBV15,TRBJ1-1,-,CATSPRQDTEAFF,TGTGCCACCAGCCCTCGACAGGACACTGAAGCTTTCTTT
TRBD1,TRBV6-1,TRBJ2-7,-,CASTFGDRGGEQYF,TGTGCCAGCACCTTCGGGGACAGGGGTGGCGAGCAGTACTTC
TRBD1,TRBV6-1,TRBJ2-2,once,CASSEQGAGGLFF,TGTGCCAGCAGTGAGCAGGGGGCCGGGGGGCTGTTTTTT
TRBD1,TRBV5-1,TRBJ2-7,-,CASSSGQKYEQYF,TGCGCCAGCAGCTCGGGACAGAAATACGAGCAGTACTTC
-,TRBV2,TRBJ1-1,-,CASSDRLRTTEAFF,TGTGCCAGCAGTGACAGGTTGCGTACCACTGAAGCTTTCTTT
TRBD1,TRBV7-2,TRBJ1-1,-,CASSPGDRGSKDTEAFF,TGTGCCAGCAGCCCCGGGGACAGGGGGTCGAAGGACACTGAAGCTTTCTTT
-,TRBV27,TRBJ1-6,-,CASSPRTDYPRNSPLHF,TGTGCCAGCAGTCCGCGGACGGACTACCCTCGGAATTCACCCCTCCACTTT
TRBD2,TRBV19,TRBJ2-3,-,CASSIIAVAGGSDTQYF,TGTGCCAGTAGTATAATCGCAGTAGCGGGGGGTTCAGATACGCAGTATTTT
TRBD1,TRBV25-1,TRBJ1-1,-,CASSELTGDSFTEAFF,TGTGCCAGCAGTGAGCTGACGGGGGACAGCTTCACTGAAGCTTTCTTT
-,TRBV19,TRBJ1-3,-,CASGYTSSGNTIYF,TGTGCCAGCGGGTACACAAGCTCTGGAAACACCATATATTTT
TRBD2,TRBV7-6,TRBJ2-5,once,CASSREGMRQETQYF,TGTGCCAGCAGCCGGGAGGGGATGCGGCAAGAGACCCAGTACTTC
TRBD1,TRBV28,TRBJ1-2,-,CASSPPPGQGPYGYTF,TGTGCCAGCAGCCCCCCCCCGGGACAGGGACCCTATGGCTACACCTTC
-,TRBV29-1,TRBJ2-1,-,CSVDDGDEQFF,TGCAGCGTTGATGACGGGGATGAGCAGTTCTTC
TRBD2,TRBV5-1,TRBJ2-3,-,CASSLGASGGGYTQYF,TGCGCCAGCAGCTTGGGAGCTAGCGGGGGAGGATATACGCAGTATTTT
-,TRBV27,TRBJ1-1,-,CASSFYGVRSTEAFF,TGTGCCAGCAGTTTTTACGGGGTTAGGAGCACTGAAGCTTTCTTT
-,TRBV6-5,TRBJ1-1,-,CASSASEKSRKRAFF,TGTGCCAGCAGTGCCTCAGAGAAGTCCCGGAAGCGGGCTTTCTTT
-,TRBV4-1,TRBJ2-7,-,CASSQDETGFYEQYF,TGCGCCAGCAGCCAAGATGAGACTGGCTTCTACGAGCAGTACTTC
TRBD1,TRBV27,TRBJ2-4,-,CASRASGDRKAQEYF,TGTGCCAGCAGAGCTTCAGGGGACAGGAAAGCTCAGGAGTACTTC
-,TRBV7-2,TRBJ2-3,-,CASSLWDQGIGTQYF,TGTGCCAGCAGCTTGTGGGACCAGGGGATCGGTACGCAGTATTTT
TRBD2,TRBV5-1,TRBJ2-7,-,CASSSIGDGTSKYF,TGCGCCAGCAGCTCCATTGGGGACGGGACTAGTAAGTACTTC
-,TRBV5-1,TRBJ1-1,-,CCSRGMLTNTEAFF,TGCTGCAGTAGGGGTATGTTGACGAACACTGAAGCTTTCTTT
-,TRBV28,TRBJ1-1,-,CASRLLSSRDTMNTEAFF,TGTGCCAGCAGGCTTTTATCCTCCAGGGACACCATGAACACTGAAGCTTTCTTT
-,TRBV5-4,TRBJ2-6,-,CASSAGDRSAGANVLTF,TGTGCCAGCAGCGCGGGGGACAGGTCGGCTGGGGCCAACGTCCTGACTTTC
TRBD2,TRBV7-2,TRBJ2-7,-,CASSLIGGDSYEQYF,TGTGCCAGCAGCTTGATCGGGGGGGACTCCTACGAGCAGTACTTC
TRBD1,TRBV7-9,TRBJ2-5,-,CASRDRVGWLETQYF,TGTGCCAGCAGAGACAGGGTAGGATGGTTGGAGACCCAGTACTTC
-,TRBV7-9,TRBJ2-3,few,CASSPRLEDTQYF,TGTGCCAGCAGCCCACGACTAGAAGATACGCAGTATTTT
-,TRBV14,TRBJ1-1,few,CASSQLTTGGTFF,TGTGCCAGCAGCCAGCTTACCACAGGTGGAACTTTCTTT
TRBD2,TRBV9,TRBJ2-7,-,CASSPRTSGTYEQYF,TGTGCCAGCAGCCCCCGGACTAGCGGAACCTACGAGCAGTACTTC
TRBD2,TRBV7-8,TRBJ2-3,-,CASSLIASGGATDTQYF,TGTGCCAGCAGCTTAATCGCCAGCGGGGGGGCCACAGATACGCAGTATTTT
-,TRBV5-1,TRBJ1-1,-,CASSPGWGTFSEAFF,TGCGCCAGCAGCCCCGGGTGGGGGACATTCAGTGAAGCTTTCTTT
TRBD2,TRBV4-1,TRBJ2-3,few,CASSQESGGGTDTQYF,TGCGCCAGCAGCCAAGAGTCTGGCGGGGGAACAGATACGCAGTATTTT
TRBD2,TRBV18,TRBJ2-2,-,CASSPFASGNTGELFF,TGTGCCAGCTCACCATTCGCTAGCGGGAACACCGGGGAGCTGTTTTTT
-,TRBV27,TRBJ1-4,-,CASSSRRLDEKLFF,TGTGCCAGCAGTTCGAGACGGCTAGACGAAAAACTGTTTTTT
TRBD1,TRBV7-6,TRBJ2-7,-,CASSTRGLRGHEQYF,TGTGCCAGCAGCACGAGGGGGCTTCGTGGCCACGAGCAGTACTTC
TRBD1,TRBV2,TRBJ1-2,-,CASSSPGQGPYGYTF,TGTGCCAGCAGTTCCCCGGGACAGGGTCCCTATGGCTACACCTTC
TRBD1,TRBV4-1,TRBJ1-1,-,CASSQVQGFNTEAFF,TGCGCCAGCAGCCAAGTACAGGGGTTTAACACTGAAGCTTTCTTT
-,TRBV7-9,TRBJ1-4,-,CASSLGQRYDEKLFF,TGTGCCAGCAGCTTAGGGCAGCGGTATGATGAAAAACTGTTTTTT
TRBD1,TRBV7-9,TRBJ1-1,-,CASSLGPPAGGIGAEAFF,TGTGCCAGCAGCTTAGGTCCCCCCGCAGGGGGAATTGGCGCTGAAGCTTTCTTT
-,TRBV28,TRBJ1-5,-,CATKMRRLNQPQHF,TGTGCCACCAAAATGCGGCGGCTCAATCAGCCCCAGCATTTT
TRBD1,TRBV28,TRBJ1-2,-,CASSFPQGANYGYTF,TGTGCCAGCAGTTTCCCCCAGGGGGCGAACTATGGCTACACCTTC
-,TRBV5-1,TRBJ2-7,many,CASSLDGAYEQYF,TGCGCCAGCAGCTTGGACGGAGCCTACGAGCAGTACTTC
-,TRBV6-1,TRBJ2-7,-,CASLRDTAYERYF,TGTGCCAGCCTTAGGGACACAGCCTACGAGCGGTACTTC
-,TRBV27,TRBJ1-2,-,CASSGQATYGYPF,TGTGCCAGCAGTGGGCAGGCGACCTATGGCTACCCCTTC
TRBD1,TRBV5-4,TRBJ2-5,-,CASSLAGQGYQETQYF,TGTGCCAGCAGCTTGGCTGGACAGGGATACCAAGAGACCCAGTACTTC
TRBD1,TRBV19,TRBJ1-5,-,CASSIHRGQGNQPQHF,TGTGCCAGTAGTATTCACCGGGGACAGGGTAATCAGCCCCAGCATTTT
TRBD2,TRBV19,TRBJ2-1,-,CASSMDYSGTNEQFF,TGTGCCAGTAGTATGGATTATAGCGGGACGAATGAGCAGTTCTTC
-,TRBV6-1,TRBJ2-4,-,CASNPGILGNIQYF,TGTGCCAGCAACCCCGGGATTTTGGGAAACATTCAGTACTTC